Detailed here is one T cell receptor (beta chain). Its antigen is still unknown. This CDR3 spans 15 amino acids. V was clipped by 1 base and J by 8 bases; unmatched bases: 8. The data derive from a study of blood T cells in healthy people across ages. Whole-study findings and limits: What prevented conclusive comparison of naive and antigen-experienced cells was that PBMCs were unsorted.

The use of a sample-barcoded 5' primer and a J-beta primer mix characterized a second PCR of roughly 7 to 11 cycles. MiXCR was run by TCRdb on the 5' RACE reads, yielding one entry per CDR3 protein. The sample consists of nearly 800,000 distinct CDR3 sequences, 25% of them appearing once. Peripheral blood samples of roughly 9.9 milliliters were drawn from each donor. In addition, the sample was reused for a study of T cells of mothers and their children. From that paper: The shaping of TCR recombination output by thymic selection is similar in related and unrelated pairs.

The TCR comes from a boy under 18 in good health. The chain links TRBV12-3 or TRBV12-4 to TRBJ2-4; 7 bases align to TRBD1. The material sequenced was blood. The chain's CDR3 is CASSLVQGRVDIQYF. DNA for the CDR3: TGTGCCAGCAGTTTAGTACAGGGGCGGGTAGACATTCAGTACTTC.